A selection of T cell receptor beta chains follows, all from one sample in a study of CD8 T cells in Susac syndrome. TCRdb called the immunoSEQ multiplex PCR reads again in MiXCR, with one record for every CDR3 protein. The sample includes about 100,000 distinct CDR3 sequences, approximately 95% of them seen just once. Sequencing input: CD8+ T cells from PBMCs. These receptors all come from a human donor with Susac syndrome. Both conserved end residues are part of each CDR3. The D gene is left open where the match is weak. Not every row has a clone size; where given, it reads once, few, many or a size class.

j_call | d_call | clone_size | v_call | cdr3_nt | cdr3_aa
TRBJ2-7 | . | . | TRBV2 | TGTGCCAGCAGTGACGGGCAGAGGGACGAGCAGTACTTC | CASSDGQRDEQYF
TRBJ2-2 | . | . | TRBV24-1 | TGTGCCACCAGTCATACGGGACCCACCGGGGAGCTGTTTTTT | CATSHTGPTGELFF
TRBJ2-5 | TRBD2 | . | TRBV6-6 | TGTGCCAGCATTACAGGACTAGCGGAAGAGACCCAGTACTTC | CASITGLAEETQYF
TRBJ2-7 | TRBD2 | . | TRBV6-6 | TGTGCCAGCGGGGCCCGGAGCGAGCGGGGTCGTGAGCAGTACTTC | CASGARSERGREQYF
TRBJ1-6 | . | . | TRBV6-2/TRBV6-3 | TGTGCCAGCAGACGTCCGGGACATAGCAATTCACCCCTCCACTTT | CASRRPGHSNSPLHF
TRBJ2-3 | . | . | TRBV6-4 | TGTGCCAGCAGTCCAGGGACGAGCACAGATACGCAGTATTTT | CASSPGTSTDTQYF
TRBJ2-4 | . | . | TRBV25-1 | TGTGCCAGCAGTGAAGTAAAGGGCGGAAACATTCAGTACTTC | CASSEVKGGNIQYF
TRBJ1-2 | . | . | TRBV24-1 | TGTGCCACCAGTGACGGAGGACAGAACTATGGCTACACCTTC | CATSDGGQNYGYTF
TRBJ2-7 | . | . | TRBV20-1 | TGCAGTGCTGAAGATGACATGGGCGAGCAGTACTTC | CSAEDDMGEQYF
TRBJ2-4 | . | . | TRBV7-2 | TGTGCCAGCAGCATGGACTCGGGGGACATTCAGTACTTC | CASSMDSGDIQYF
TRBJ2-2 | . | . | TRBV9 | TGTGCCAGCAGCGTAGACCTCTCCGGGGAGCTGTTTTTT | CASSVDLSGELFF
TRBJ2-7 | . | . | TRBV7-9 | TGTGCCAGCAGCTTTAACAGCCGTGCCTACGAGCAGTACTTC | CASSFNSRAYEQYF
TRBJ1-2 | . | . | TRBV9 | TGTGCCAGCAGCGTAGGGGGGCAACCTAACTATGGCTACACCTTC | CASSVGGQPNYGYTF
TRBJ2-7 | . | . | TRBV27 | TGTGCCAGCAGTTTTGGCGTGGGCGGCTACGAGCAGTACTTC | CASSFGVGGYEQYF
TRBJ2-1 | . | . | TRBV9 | TGTGCCAGCAGCGTAGGATCTCCATACAATGAGCAGTTCTTC | CASSVGSPYNEQFF
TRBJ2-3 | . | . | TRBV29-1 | TGCAGCGTTGAGGCGGACTACAGCACAGATACGCAGTATTTT | CSVEADYSTDTQYF
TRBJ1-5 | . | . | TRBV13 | TGTGCCAGCAGCTTACGGGGGGAGGGTCATCAGCCCCAGCATTTT | CASSLRGEGHQPQHF
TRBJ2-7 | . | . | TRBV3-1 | TGTGCCAGCAGCCAGGCGTATCGGGTACACGAGCAGTACTTC | CASSQAYRVHEQYF
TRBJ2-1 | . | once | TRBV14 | TGTGCCAGCAGCCAAGATCTTGCGCGCTACAATGAGCAGTTCTTC | CASSQDLARYNEQFF
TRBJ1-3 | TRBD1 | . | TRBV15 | TGTGCCACCAGCAGAGAACGCCAGGGGGTTGGAAACACCATATATTTT | CATSRERQGVGNTIYF
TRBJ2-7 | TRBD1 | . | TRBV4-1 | TGCGCCAGCAGCCAAGCCTGGACAGGACTTTACGAGCAGTACTTC | CASSQAWTGLYEQYF
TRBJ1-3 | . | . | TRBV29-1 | TGCGGAGCAGAGGACTTCTTCATCTCTGGAAACACCATATATTTT | CGAEDFFISGNTIYF